This T cell receptor (beta chain) was captured in a study of T cells in Graves' hyperthyroidism and ophthalmopathy. Across the study: Before treatment of any kind, peripheral blood was taken at initial diagnosis.

V was cut by 2 bases and J by 6 bases, with 14 bases left in between. CDR1 is SGHAT and CDR2 is FQNNGV in the germline V gene. This CDR3 contains 15 residues. Amplified TCR beta CDR3 regions came from RNA transcripts. The primer set for the first-round RT-PCR of the TCR CDR3 was HTBI. In TCRdb, the multiplex PCR reads were re-called with MiXCR into one record per CDR3 protein. The table has about 320,000 distinct CDR3 sequences, approximately 15% seen once. This clonotype was detected ten times or more. The chain couples TRBV11-2 to TRBJ2-1, with a possible D match to TRBD1 (5 bases). The receptor comes from a man between 25 and 39 years old with Graves' hyperthyroidism. Sequencing input: blood. CDR3 coding DNA: TGTGCCAGCAGCTTATCAAGGGGTCGGCTCAATGAGCAGTTCTTC. It codes for CASSLSRGRLNEQFF.